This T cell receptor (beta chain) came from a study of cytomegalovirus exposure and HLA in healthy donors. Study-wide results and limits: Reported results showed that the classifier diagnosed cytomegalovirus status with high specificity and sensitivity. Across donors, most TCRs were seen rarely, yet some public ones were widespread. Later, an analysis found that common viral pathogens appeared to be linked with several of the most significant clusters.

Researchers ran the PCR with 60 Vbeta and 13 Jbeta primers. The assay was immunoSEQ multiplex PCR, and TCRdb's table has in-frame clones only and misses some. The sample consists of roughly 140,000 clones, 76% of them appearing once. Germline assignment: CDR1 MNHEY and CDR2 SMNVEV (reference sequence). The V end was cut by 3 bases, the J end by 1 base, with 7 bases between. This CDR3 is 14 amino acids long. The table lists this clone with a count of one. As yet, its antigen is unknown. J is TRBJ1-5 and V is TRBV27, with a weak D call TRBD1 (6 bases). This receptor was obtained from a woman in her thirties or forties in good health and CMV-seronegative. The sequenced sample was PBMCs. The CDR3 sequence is CASSFQGSNQPQHF. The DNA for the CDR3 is TGTGCCAGCAGTTTCCAGGGGAGCAATCAGCCCCAGCATTTT.